These 15 T cell receptor beta chains were sequenced from one sample in a study of CD8 T cells in ankylosing spondylitis. TCRdb re-derived calls from the 5' RACE reads in MiXCR, one entry per CDR3 protein. The data contain around 890,000 distinct CDR3 sequences, over 9.5% of them seen just once; the ten biggest clones take up approximately 0.46%. Study-wide results and limits: Made up of several highly homologous variants, a TCR beta motif appeared characteristic of ankylosing spondylitis blood.

No antigens are known for them. Sequenced: blood, either unsorted or a sorted T cell fraction (not recorded which). The receptors were gathered from a male donor with ankylosing spondylitis.

In its sample, this clonotype was seen many times. The chain has TRBV29-1 and TRBJ2-2; tentative D call: TRBD2 (5 bases). Between the trimmed V and J ends, which lost 3 bases and 3 bases, there was a span of 8 bases. CDR3 length: 13 residues. The V gene's germline CDR1 is SQVTM and CDR2 ANQGSEA. DNA of the CDR3: TGCAGCGTTGAGGGGAGCTACACCGGGGAGCTGTTTTTT. It codes for CSVEGSYTGELFF.

This clonotype was detected many times. V usage is TRBV7-2 and J usage is TRBJ1-2; TRBD1 matches at 9 bases. Germline values: CDR1 SGHTA, CDR2 FQGNSA. The V gene end was trimmed by 5 bases and the J gene end by 8 bases; junction bases not matched to a gene: 12. The CDR3 contains 15 residues. The CDR3, as DNA: TGTGCCAGCAGCCGTTCGGGACAGGGAGTGGAAGGCTACACCTTC. It codes for CASSRSGQGVEGYTF.

This clonotype was detected a few times. The rearrangement links TRBV29-1 to TRBJ1-1, with unresolved D. The CDR3 covers 13 residues. Trimming took 7 bases from V and 0 from J, leaving 12 bases between them. Germline CDR1 and CDR2: SQVTM and ANQGSEA. CDR3 amino acids: CSALNGMNTEAFF. Here the CDR3 DNA reads TGCAGCGCCCTCAACGGGATGAACACTGAAGCTTTCTTT. Filled out from reference TRBV29-1 and TRBJ1-1, the complete variable domain reads SAVISQKPSRDICQRGTSLTIQCQVDSQVTMMFWYRQQPGQSLTLIATANQGSEATYESGFVIDKFPISRPNLTFSTLTVSNMSPEDSSIYLCSALNGMNTEAFFGQGTRLTVV.

The chain combines TRBV3-1 with TRBJ2-7; no clear D. This CDR3 is 13 amino acids long. In germline, CDR1 is LGHDT, CDR2 YNNKEL (reference sequence). V shed 3 bases and J shed 4 bases, with 10 bases lying between them. DNA for the CDR3: TGTGCCAGCAGCCAGATCGGACGGTACGAGCAGTACTTC. Its translation is CASSQIGRYEQYF.

A few counts support this clonotype. J is TRBJ2-3 and V is TRBV29-1, with D possibly matching TRBD2 (6 bases). With 1 base removed from V and 2 bases from J, the gap between germline ends came to 10 bases. Germline-derived CDR1 and CDR2 are SQVTM and ANQGSEA. The CDR3 runs 14 residues. This chain's CDR3 is CSVEGGGNTDTQYF. In nucleotides, the CDR3 is TGCAGCGTTGAAGGTGGGGGGAACACAGATACGCAGTATTTT.

The chain recombines TRBV2 with TRBJ2-3; 7 bases match TRBD2. Looked up from germline, CDR1 is SNHLY and CDR2 is FYNNEI. The CDR3 is made up of 15 amino acids. The ends lost 3 bases at V and 0 bases at J; junction bases unmatched: 3. CDR3 region: CASSESGTSTDTQYF. The CDR3 DNA sequence: TGTGCCAGCAGTGAGAGCGGGACTAGCACAGATACGCAGTATTTT.

The chain combines TRBV20-1 with TRBJ2-3; D may be TRBD1 (6 bases). The V end was cut by 4 bases, the J end by 0 bases, with 23 bases between. CDR1 and CDR2 from the germline V gene are DFQATT and SNEGSKA (reference sequence). This CDR3 contains 18 residues. CDR3 sequence (DNA): TGCAGTGCTACGATGGTGGACAGAGGGCCCGCTAGCACAGATACGCAGTATTTT. Translating it yields CSATMVDRGPASTDTQYF.

This clonotype showed up just a few times. V and J are TRBV23-1 and TRBJ1-5; possible D gene TRBD1, 5 bases. Being an ORF, TRBV23-1 has a function that is uncertain. There are 14 residues in the CDR3. The germline V and J ends were trimmed by 1 base and 9 bases, with 13 bases remaining between them. The CDR3 coding sequence is TGCGCCAGCAGTCAATGGACAAATTCGCGGCCCCAGCATTTT. Translated, it gives CASSQWTNSRPQHF.

This clonotype was picked up many times. The CDR3 DNA is TGCAGTGCGCCGTGGACAGGGCAAGAGACCCAGTACTTC. Encoded protein: CSAPWTGQETQYF. V usage is TRBV20-1 and J usage is TRBJ2-5; 8 bases agree with TRBD1. The germline V gene encodes CDR1 DFQATT and CDR2 SNEGSKA (reference sequence). Losses at the gene ends were 6 bases for V and 2 bases for J; bases not matched to a gene: 5. The CDR3 is 13 residues long.

The genes are TRBV6-5 and TRBJ1-2; D remains ambiguous. Germline V CDR1 and CDR2: MNHEY, SVGAGI. This CDR3 comprises 13 residues. Trimming took 0 bases from V and 8 from J, leaving 10 bases between them. The CDR3 nucleotides read TGTGCCAGCAGTTACTCGACCAGTACCGGCTACACCTTC. Translation: CASSYSTSTGYTF.

In its sample, this clonotype was seen a few times. The chain uses TRBV20-1 and TRBJ2-7, with no clear D. V lost 0 bases and J lost 0, with 6 bases in between. CDR1 and CDR2 from the germline V gene are DFQATT and SNEGSKA (reference sequence). The CDR3 consists of 13 residues. The CDR3 coding sequence is TGCAGTGCTAGAGAACTACGCTCCTACGAGCAGTACTTC. It specifies CSARELRSYEQYF.

The chain has TRBV20-1 and TRBJ2-3; 8 nucleotides line up with TRBD2. Germline V gene lookup returns CDR1 DFQATT and CDR2 SNEGSKA (reference sequence). This CDR3 is 14 amino acids long. The CDR3 DNA reads TGCAGCGGGATCGAGCGGGGGAGCACAGATACGCAGTATTTT. This gives the protein CSGIERGSTDTQYF.

This clonotype has a handful of counts. The CDR3 DNA reads as TGTGCCAGCAGCTTATGGTACTCCTACGAGCAGTACTTC. This gives the protein CASSLWYSYEQYF. V gene TRBV7-2 combines with J gene TRBJ2-7; no clear D gene. The germline V gene has CDR1 SGHTA and CDR2 FQGNSA. CDR3 length equals 13 residues. The V gene lost 2 bases and the J gene lost 0 bases, with 5 bases spanning the gap.

This clonotype came up many times. This sequence joins TRBV7-2 and TRBJ1-1; D possibly corresponds to TRBD1 (5 bases). From germline, CDR1 is SGHTA and CDR2 FQGNSA. The CDR3 is made up of 12 amino acids. V lost 1 base, J lost 11 bases, and 11 bases lay in between. The CDR3 DNA is TGTGCCAGCAGCTTAGTGAACGGGGCGGCTTTCTTT. It yields the protein CASSLVNGAAFF.

The V call is TRBV20-1, the J call TRBJ2-3; weak D call: TRBD2 (5 bases). Germline V gene lookup returns CDR1 DFQATT and CDR2 SNEGSKA (reference sequence). The V gene lost 3 bases and the J gene lost 5 bases, with 15 bases spanning the gap. The CDR3 loop spans 14 amino acids. CDR3 in DNA: TGCAGTGCTAGGTTGGCGGGCAGAGTAGATACGCAGTATTTT. Translation: CSARLAGRVDTQYF.